This is a list of T cell receptor beta chains from one sample in a study of pediatric ulcerative colitis. The data were produced by immunoSEQ multiplex PCR, yet TCRdb's version contains in-frame clones alone and is incomplete. Among tens of thousands of clones, 75% were seen once, and the ten largest hold about 9.1%. Sequences were obtained from gut tissue. The source of these receptors is a boy younger than 18 with severe ulcerative colitis. CDR3s include the opening cysteine and the closing phenylalanine or tryptophan.

15 TRBV7-9 CASSLRLSGANVLTF
15 TRBV5-1 CASSLVATSSYEQYF
15 TRBV10-3 CAISESTQNTGELFF
17 TRBV4-2 CASSQDGGARGIDTQYF
14 TRBV30 CAWLKIAYISSQFF
14 TRBV19 CASRKGALGTEAFF
14 TRBV19 CASSTQGRGEKLFF
13 TRBV27 CASSLVASGELFF
15 TRBV4-1 CASSAGDNAADTQYF
13 TRBV6-5 CASNTPRSPEAFF
15 TRBV2 CAGSSGTTSSYEQYF
19 TRBV6-1 CASSEVGRRGSRSYNEQFF
15 TRBV7-8 CASSPGPGTNYGYTF
16 TRBV11-2 CASSLASGGPSETQYF
14 TRBV18 CASSPSDGLGGYTF
14 TRBV5-1 CASSLLSGADTQYF
16 TRBV11-2 CASSVVGGRSSYEQYF
15 TRBV5-8 CASSVDSFLDSPLHF
12 TRBV5-8 CASSLVGEKQYF
15 TRBV7-3 CASSLVPGRVNEQYF
16 TRBV7-9 CASSPKEGGAYNEQFF
14 TRBV19 CASSIGPVNTEAFF